This T cell receptor beta chain was identified during a study of cytomegalovirus exposure and HLA in healthy donors. The study, taken as a whole, reports: According to an earlier analysis, most TCR beta V segments yielded productive rearrangements about 87% or about 30% of the time. The later analysis indicated that the majority of CMV-associated TCR beta chains appeared HLA-restricted.

The PCR used 60 Vbeta and 13 Jbeta primers. This table comes from immunoSEQ multiplex PCR, and its TCRdb copy is limited to in-frame clones, with some not included. The sample includes about 120,000 clones, over 75% of them seen just once. With regard to this clone: The target antigen is unknown.

V was pared by 9 bases and J by 0 bases, with 5 bases of the junction left unmatched. The germline gives CDR1 LNHDA, CDR2 SQIVND (reference sequence). The CDR3 sequence is 13 residues long. This TCR derives from a man aged 35 to 55 in good health and CMV-seropositive. The V gene is TRBV19, the J gene TRBJ2-7; 7 bases line up with TRBD1. Material: PBMCs. CDR3 sequence: CASSAGGSYEQYF. The CDR3 bases are TGTGCCAGCTCCGCAGGGGGCTCCTACGAGCAGTACTTC. The full variable domain, rest sourced from reference TRBV19 and TRBJ2-7, is DGGITQSPKYLFRKEGQNVTLSCEQNLNHDAMYWYRQDPGQGLRLIYYSQIVNDFQKGDIAEGYSVSREKKESFPLTVTSAQKNPTAFYLCASSAGGSYEQYFGPGTRLTVT.